What follows is one TCR beta chain and its context. As yet, its antigen is unknown. The data belong to a study of T cell responses to AZD1222 COVID-19 vaccine. Study-level findings and limits: Only after the peak T cell response were repertoires sampled. Donor demographics were predominantly white British with a female majority; clonal diversity may be underestimated.

Trimming stripped 6 bases from V and 0 bases from J, with 15 bases between. The CDR3 runs 16 residues. Germline-derived CDR1 and CDR2 are SGHVS and FQNEAQ. The assay was immunoSEQ multiplex PCR, and TCRdb's table has in-frame clones only and misses some. The data contain 120,000 to 150,000 clones, 90% of them seen just once; the ten biggest clones take up roughly 3.1%. Material: peripheral blood, obtained on day 0 of AZD1222 vaccination. This sequence originates from an adult in good health. The chain links TRBV7-8 to TRBJ2-1, with D unresolved. The CDR3 DNA is TGTGCCAGCAGTCTCAACGCTCCCGGCTCCTACAATGAGCAGTTCTTC. Translation: CASSLNAPGSYNEQFF. Full variable domain (outside the CDR3, taken from reference TRBV7-8 and TRBJ2-1): GAGVSQSPRYKVAKRGQDVALRCDPISGHVSLFWYQQALGQGPEFLTYFQNEAQLDKSGLPSDRFFAERPEGSVSTLKIQRTQQEDSAVYLCASSLNAPGSYNEQFFGPGTRLTVL.